The 28 T cell receptor beta chains in this list originate from one sample, sequenced in a study of cytomegalovirus exposure and HLA in healthy donors. PCR employed 60 Vbeta and 13 Jbeta primers. Measured with immunoSEQ multiplex PCR; TCRdb has only the in-frame clones, and not every one. The sample lists around 140,000 clones, just over 65% occurring once. The sample was PBMCs. These receptors were obtained from a woman aged 60-75 years in good health and CMV-seronegative.

This chain links TRBV6-1 with TRBJ2-7, with TRBD2 identical over 15 bases. The CDR3 totals 19 residues. J was trimmed by 1 base and V by 0 bases; bases with no gene match: 7. Germline CDR1 MNHNS, CDR2 SASEGT. CDR3: CASSEATPGLAGGSYEQYF. CDR3 bases: TGTGCCAGCAGTGAAGCTACGCCGGGACTAGCGGGAGGTTCCTACGAGCAGTACTTC.

This clone appeared a few times. The chain carries TRBV13 and TRBJ2-3, with D unresolved. The CDR3 runs to 14 residues. Germline V gene sequence: CDR1 PRHDT, CDR2 FYEKMQ (reference sequence). V dropped 0 bases and J dropped 1 base, with 5 bases sitting between them. This CDR3 is CASSLGRRTDTQYF. The CDR3, as DNA: TGTGCCAGCAGCTTAGGGCGGCGCACAGATACGCAGTATTTT. The full variable domain, with the rest looked up from reference TRBV13 and TRBJ2-3, is AAGVIQSPRHLIKEKRETATLKCYPIPRHDTVYWYQQGPGQDPQFLISFYEKMQSDKGSIPDRFSAQQFSDYHSELNMSSLELGDSALYFCASSLGRRTDTQYFGPGTRLTVL.

The CDR3 loop reads CASSEAAEAFF. The DNA of the CDR3 is TGTGCCAGCAGTGAGGCGGCTGAAGCTTTCTTT. The chain uses TRBV25-1 and TRBJ1-1, with D unclear. Trimming cost V 3 bases and J 6 bases, with 5 bases left between them. CDR3 length equals 11 residues. Looked up from germline, CDR1 is MGHDK and CDR2 is SYGVNS.

V gene TRBV28 combines with J gene TRBJ2-7; weak D call: TRBD1 (5 bases). Germline lookup yields CDR1 MDHEN and CDR2 SYDVKM. The germline V and J ends were trimmed by 7 bases and 4 bases, with 20 bases remaining between them. The CDR3 is made up of 15 amino acids. The CDR3 DNA sequence: TGTGCCAGCACCGATTTTGATCCAGGGCGTTACGAGCAGTACTTC. It codes for CASTDFDPGRYEQYF.

This clone was counted between two and nine times. The rearrangement uses TRBV5-5 and TRBJ2-2, with 11 bases fitting TRBD2. V was pared by 5 bases and J by 0 bases, with 6 bases of the junction left unmatched. Germline CDR1 is SGHKS and CDR2 is YYEKEE (reference sequence). This CDR3 has 17 amino acids. The CDR3 DNA sequence: TGTGCCAGCAGGCCGGGACTAGCGGCATCGAACACCGGGGAGCTGTTTTTT. Its protein is CASRPGLAASNTGELFF. Filled out from reference TRBV5-5 and TRBJ2-2, the complete variable domain reads DAGVTQSPTHLIKTRGQQVTLRCSPISGHKSVSWYQQVLGQGPQFIFQYYEKEERGRGNFPDRFSARQFPNYSSELNVNALLLGDSALYLCASRPGLAASNTGELFFGEGSRLTVL.

This rearrangement joins TRBV5-1 to TRBJ2-1, with D maybe TRBD2 (5 bases). Germline CDR1 is SGHRS and CDR2 is YFSETQ. V lost 4 bases to trimming and J lost 0 bases, with 11 bases between them. This CDR3 is built from 15 residues. CDR3 sequence: CASSKRGSSYNEQFF. The CDR3 coding sequence is TGCGCCAGCAGCAAACGGGGTAGCTCCTACAATGAGCAGTTCTTC.

CDR3: CASSSNLGGNTEAFF. For the CDR3, the DNA is TGTGCCAGCAGTTCCAATCTCGGGGGGAACACTGAAGCTTTCTTT. The J gene is TRBJ1-1, the V gene TRBV6-6; D is possibly TRBD1 (5 bases). The CDR3 runs 15 residues. Germline loops: CDR1 MNHNY, CDR2 SVGAGI (reference sequence). Trimming left V 4 bases short and J 1 base short, with 13 bases between.

This clone was seen at least ten times. V usage is TRBV29-1 and J usage is TRBJ2-3; a possible D gene is TRBD2 (5 bases). In germline, CDR1 is SQVTM, CDR2 ANQGSEA. The V end lost 3 bases, the J end lost 5 bases, and 12 bases lay between the germline ends. CDR3 length equals 13 residues. The chain's CDR3 is CSVDGVGRDTQYF. As DNA, the CDR3 is TGCAGCGTTGATGGGGTGGGGAGAGATACGCAGTATTTT.

This clone was observed a few times. The rearrangement links TRBV27 to TRBJ2-7, with a weak D call TRBD2 (5 bases). Germline lookup yields CDR1 MNHEY and CDR2 SMNVEV (reference sequence). Between the trimmed V and J ends, which lost 4 bases and 7 bases, there was a span of 14 bases. The CDR3 is 13 residues long. The CDR3 spells CASSSHVSGEQYF. CDR3 nucleotide sequence: TGTGCCAGCAGTTCACACGTCTCGGGGGAGCAGTACTTC.

V usage is TRBV6-6 and J usage is TRBJ1-2; 8 nucleotides align to TRBD1. This CDR3 has 14 amino acids. With V trimmed by 4 bases and J by 8 bases, 9 bases remained unmatched. The germline V gene encodes CDR1 MNHNY and CDR2 SVGAGI (reference sequence). The CDR3 region is CASSSPGQGNGYTF. DNA of the CDR3: TGTGCCAGCAGTTCCCCCGGACAGGGAAACGGCTACACCTTC.

The rearrangement uses TRBV15 and TRBJ1-1, with a possible D match to TRBD1 (6 bases). This CDR3 contains 17 residues. V dropped 5 bases and J dropped 0 bases, with 19 bases sitting between them. Per germline, CDR1 LNHNV and CDR2 YYDKDF (reference sequence). CDR3 sequence reads: CATSSRVGAALNTEAFF. The CDR3 DNA reads as TGTGCCACCAGCTCCCGGGTGGGGGCTGCCCTGAACACTGAAGCTTTCTTT.

The J gene is TRBJ1-1, the V gene TRBV5-6, with D perhaps TRBD1 (6 bases). Per the germline V gene, CDR1 is SGHDT and CDR2 is YYEEEE. Trimming removed 1 base from V and 5 bases from J, with 15 bases in between. The CDR3 runs to 15 residues. The CDR3 coding sequence is TGTGCCAGCAGCTTGCGGGAAACAGGGAAGACTGAAGCTTTCTTT. Its translation is CASSLRETGKTEAFF.

This chain joins TRBV7-2 and TRBJ2-1, with 11 bases fitting TRBD2. Germline CDR1 and CDR2: SGHTA and FQGNSA. This CDR3 region has 17 residues. V dropped 1 base and J dropped 6; count of bases not matched to a gene: 8. CDR3 sequence (DNA): TGTGCCAGCAGCTTAGATAGCGGGGGGGCCGGATCCAATGAGCAGTTCTTC. This encodes CASSLDSGGAGSNEQFF.

V gene TRBV7-8 combines with J gene TRBJ1-5; 9 bases line up with TRBD1. This CDR3 comprises 17 residues. The ends lost 5 bases at V and 0 bases at J; junction bases unmatched: 8. Germline V gene lookup returns CDR1 SGHVS and CDR2 FQNEAQ. CDR3 sequence (DNA): TGTGCCAGCAGCCTAGGGACAGGGCCATATAGCAATCAGCCCCAGCATTTT. Protein sequence: CASSLGTGPYSNQPQHF.

Points on this clone: The germline gene is not matched at one end of the junction; a read error may be the cause. The chain couples TRBV7-9 to TRBJ1-4, with 11 bases that match TRBD1. CDR1 is SEHNR, CDR2 FQNEAQ, per germline (reference sequence). The CDR3 runs 15 residues. The CDR3 loop is CSSSRTGGGDEKLFF. CDR3 bases: TGTTCCAGCAGCAGGACAGGGGGCGGGGATGAAAAACTGTTTTTT.

This sequence joins TRBV5-4 and TRBJ2-7; TRBD1 aligns across 10 bases. J gave up 3 bases and V 4 bases, and 7 bases lay outside the gene matches. Germline CDR1 and CDR2: SGHNT and YYREEE (reference sequence). This CDR3 is built from 15 residues. The CDR3 region is CASSQGTGVLYEQYF. For the CDR3, the DNA is TGTGCCAGCAGCCAGGGGACAGGGGTCCTCTACGAGCAGTACTTC.

The chain is built from TRBV27 and TRBJ2-5; possible D gene TRBD2, 5 bases. The CDR3 loop spans 14 amino acids. From germline, CDR1 is MNHEY and CDR2 SMNVEV (reference sequence). V lost 1 base and J 1 base, leaving 7 bases between the germline ends. The CDR3 protein is CASSLYGLQETQYF. CDR3 nucleotides: TGTGCCAGCAGTTTATACGGACTCCAAGAGACCCAGTACTTC.

The chain couples TRBV28 to TRBJ2-1; 14 bases map to TRBD2. CDR3 length: 15 amino acids. The V gene's germline CDR1 is MDHEN and CDR2 SYDVKM. J lost 7 bases, V lost 5 bases, and 4 bases had no gene match. For the CDR3, the DNA is TGTGCCAGCAGTCGTGGGACTAGCGGGGGTAATGAGCAGTTCTTC. As protein: CASSRGTSGGNEQFF.

V gene TRBV6-6 combines with J gene TRBJ1-1; TRBD1 matches at 10 bases. Germline V lookup: CDR1 MNHNY, CDR2 SVGAGI (reference sequence). This CDR3 spans 15 amino acids. J gave up 0 bases and V 5 bases, and 3 bases lay outside the gene matches. The CDR3 DNA reads as TGTGCCAGCAGTGGACAGGGGGTAATGAACACTGAAGCTTTCTTT. Translated: CASSGQGVMNTEAFF.

This clone was seen a few times. The chain has TRBV2 and TRBJ2-7; 8 positions agree with TRBD1. Germline V lookup: CDR1 SNHLY, CDR2 FYNNEI. CDR3 length: 14 residues. The junction had 9 bases not matched to a gene; V was cut back by 9 bases and J by 2 bases. CDR3 bases: TGTGCCAGGGATTCACAACAGGGGGCCTACGAGCAGTACTTC. Translation gives CARDSQQGAYEQYF.

Only a few counts were recorded for this clone. The gene calls are TRBV5-1 and TRBJ1-5; 7 nucleotides agree with TRBD1. V trimming: 4 bases; J trimming: 7 bases; junction bases outside the gene matches: 8. Germline V gene sequence: CDR1 SGHRS, CDR2 YFSETQ. The CDR3 consists of 14 residues. CDR3 bases: TGCGCCAGCAGCCAGGGGGGCTCCGGGCAGCCCCAGCATTTT. Its protein is CASSQGGSGQPQHF.

The table lists this clone with a few counts. The CDR3 DNA follows: TGCAGTGCTAGGTCGACAGATGTCGCTTTCTTT. This encodes CSARSTDVAFF. This chain links TRBV20-1 with TRBJ1-1; D is perhaps TRBD1 (5 bases). This CDR3 has 11 amino acids. V lost 3 bases to trimming and J lost 11 bases, with 13 bases between them. CDR1 and CDR2 (germline): DFQATT, SNEGSKA (reference sequence).

V usage is TRBV2 and J usage is TRBJ2-5; TRBD2 might be the D (5 bases). This CDR3 is built from 15 residues. Germline CDR1 and CDR2: SNHLY and FYNNEI. Trimming shortened V by 5 bases and J by 1 base, and 14 bases separated the two germline ends. The CDR3: CASSILIGLQETQYF. DNA of the CDR3: TGTGCCAGCAGTATATTGATCGGACTCCAAGAGACCCAGTACTTC.

V gene TRBV28 combines with J gene TRBJ1-2, with TRBD1 identical over 8 bases. CDR1 is MDHEN, CDR2 SYDVKM, per germline. Germline trimming cut 6 bases from V and 3 bases from J; bases unmatched to any gene: 6. There are 14 residues in the CDR3. CDR3 DNA sequence: TGTGCCAGCAGACGGACAGGGAACTACTATGGCTACACCTTC. Translation gives CASRRTGNYYGYTF.

The rearrangement links TRBV5-5 to TRBJ2-7; possible D gene TRBD2, 5 bases. The CDR3 has 15 amino acids. Trimming took off 6 bases at V and 1 base at J, with 17 bases between the two ends. Germline V lookup: CDR1 SGHKS, CDR2 YYEKEE (reference sequence). The CDR3 reads CASKPDPAGSYEQYF. CDR3 DNA sequence: TGTGCCAGCAAACCTGACCCGGCGGGTTCCTACGAGCAGTACTTC.

The V call is TRBV11-1, the J call TRBJ1-3; no firm D call. The CDR3 is 15 amino acids. The V end was cut by 3 bases, the J end by 0 bases, with 9 bases between. CDR1 and CDR2 (germline): SGHAT, FQDESV (reference sequence). The CDR3 bases are TGTGCCAGCAGCTTGGGCTCCCACTCTGGAAACACCATATATTTT. Translation gives CASSLGSHSGNTIYF.

The genes are TRBV5-1 and TRBJ2-6; D may be TRBD2 (5 bases). Germline values: CDR1 SGHRS, CDR2 YFSETQ. The CDR3 covers 16 residues. V was clipped by 3 bases and J by 3 bases, with 13 bases between them. The CDR3 loop is CASSSRRAGGANVLTF. CDR3 sequence (DNA): TGCGCCAGCAGCTCGCGACGGGCGGGTGGGGCCAACGTCCTGACTTTC.

This rearrangement joins TRBV6-6 to TRBJ2-7; tentative D call: TRBD2 (6 bases). The V end lost 7 bases, the J end lost 3 bases, and 19 bases lay between the germline ends. Germline-derived CDR1 and CDR2 are MNHNY and SVGAGI (reference sequence). The CDR3 sequence is 15 residues long. The CDR3 sequence is CASTRWGPGDYEQYF. Here the CDR3 DNA reads TGTGCCAGCACCCGCTGGGGTCCGGGGGACTACGAGCAGTACTTC.